The sequence of this T cell receptor beta chain was determined in a study of OX40 agonist ivuxolimab in advanced cancers. Study-level findings and limits: Expanded clones were, on average, more numerous in CD8+ T cells than in CD4+. At 0.1 to 3.0 mg/kg, CD4+ and CD8+ blood T cells expanded clonally by week 6.

Worth noting for this clone: Its cognate antigen is unknown.

TCRdb's copy holds only in-frame clones and misses some; the assay was immunoSEQ multiplex PCR. Of about 45,000 clones in the sample, 88% were seen once. Germline V CDR1 and CDR2: KGHSH, LQKENI. The V segment lost 5 bases and the J segment 1 base; nucleotides outside the gene matches: 2. The CDR3 runs to 15 residues. Sequenced here: CD4+ or CD8+ T cells sorted from blood, sampled in a trial of the OX40 agonist ivuxolimab. This TCR was sampled from an adult with an advanced solid tumor such as melanoma, head and neck, liver or kidney cancer. V is TRBV18 and J is TRBJ2-3; TRBD2 agrees at 11 bases. The CDR3 loop is CASSTGLAGTDTQYF. The CDR3 region has the DNA TGTGCCAGCTCAACGGGACTAGCGGGCACAGATACGCAGTATTTT. The variable domain in full, completed from reference TRBV18 and TRBJ2-3, reads NAGVMQNPRHLVRRRGQEARLRCSPMKGHSHVYWYRQLPEEGLKFMVYLQKENIIDESGMPKERFSAEFPKEGPSILRIQQVVRGDSAAYFCASSTGLAGTDTQYFGPGTRLTVL.